The present entry profiles one T cell receptor (beta chain) with its context. This sample stems from a study of blood T cell repertoires in COVID-19. The overall study: The origin of the acute and convalescent COVID-19 samples was the United States, Italy and Spain. Sample material is recorded as cDNA or gDNA derived from T cells, B-cell-depleted T cells, or PBMCs.

Original processing methods: Amplified reference gene primers provided the basis for estimating nucleated cell counts. The repertoire was sequenced with immunoSEQ multiplex PCR; TCRdb's copy has only in-frame clones and lacks some. The V and J calls and clone size come from that table; D and trimming were worked out from the DNA. In the table there are around 400,000 clones, roughly 90% of which are singletons. Germline CDR1 is MNHEY and CDR2 is SMNVEV (reference sequence). This CDR3 region has 13 residues. V was clipped by 5 bases and J by 7 bases, with 14 bases between them. The chain carries TRBV27 and TRBJ1-2; no clear D gene. Material: peripheral blood. The receptor was isolated from a middle-aged man with acute or convalescent COVID-19. CDR3 region: CASSMGPASGYTF. For the CDR3, the DNA is TGTGCCAGCAGTATGGGCCCAGCCTCTGGCTACACCTTC.